This T cell receptor beta chain was obtained from a study of blood T cell repertoires in COVID-19. Study-wide background: Samples of COVID-19 (acute and convalescent) were obtained from the United States, Italy and Spain. Sample material is recorded as cDNA or gDNA derived from T cells, B-cell-depleted T cells, or PBMCs.

Seattle enrolled patients during active infection and tracked them longitudinally. Source study methods: Cell counts per sample came from amplifying reference gene primers. Method: immunoSEQ multiplex PCR; TCRdb's copy keeps in-frame clones and lacks some. The V and J calls and the clone size are those of that table, but D and trimming were determined from the DNA. This table holds about 370,000 clones, 70% to 90% found once. The clonotype comes from a young woman with COVID-19, enrolled during active disease. The specimen sequenced was peripheral blood.

The CDR3 DNA follows: TGTGCCAGCAGTCTAAGCGGATACAATGAGCAGTTCTTC. It codes for CASSLSGYNEQFF. The V gene is TRBV2, the J gene TRBJ2-1; perhaps TRBD2 as D (5 bases). Germline V gene lookup returns CDR1 SNHLY and CDR2 FYNNEI. The CDR3 sequence is 13 residues long. V was shortened by 5 bases and J by 4 bases, with 9 bases between the two germline ends.